What follows describes a single TCR beta chain. This sample stems from a study of long-term antiretroviral therapy in people with HIV. The CDR3 sequence is 12 residues long. Germline V gene data show CDR1 as SEHNR and CDR2 as FQNEAQ (reference sequence). Deletions cut 10 bases from V and 5 bases from J, with 14 bases between. Samples were assayed with immunoSEQ v3.0 at survey level. Only in-frame clones appear in the TCRdb table, and some are missing; sequencing was by immunoSEQ multiplex PCR. This table has some 7,900 clones, over 65% appearing once. This chain joins TRBV7-9 and TRBJ2-5; the D gene is possibly TRBD2 (6 bases). The sequenced sample was unsorted PBMCs, obtained 0.6 years before starting antiretroviral therapy. The source is a man aged 35-49 years with HIV. CDR3 amino acids: CATTGGKETQYF. The CDR3 DNA follows: TGTGCCACCACGGGCGGGAAGGAGACCCAGTACTTC.